What follows are 24 T cell receptor beta chains derived from one specimen sequenced in a study of identical twins. MiXCR was run by TCRdb on the 5' RACE reads, yielding one entry per CDR3 protein. The sample holds about 220,000 distinct CDR3 sequences, roughly 7.5% seen once. These same records also appear under a second study, on yellow fever vaccine responses in identical twins.

Specimen: memory (CD45RO+) T cells sorted from blood. The receptor set was obtained from a woman aged 18 to 35 in good health.

The chain has TRBV3-1 and TRBJ2-3, with a possible D match to TRBD1 (6 bases). CDR3 length: 12 amino acids. The germline V gene has CDR1 LGHDT and CDR2 YNNKEL (reference sequence). With 8 bases removed from V and 2 bases from J, the gap between germline ends came to 8 bases. The DNA of the CDR3 is TGTGCCAGCGAGGGGGACACAGATACGCAGTATTTT. Translation: CASEGDTDTQYF.

This clonotype was counted only a few times. This chain links TRBV15 with TRBJ1-6, with D hard to call. The CDR3 length is 15 residues. The ends were cut back, 9 bases at V and 11 bases at J, with 23 bases in the middle. Germline CDR1 and CDR2: LNHNV and YYDKDF (reference sequence). CDR3 region: CATKRALWTGAPLHF. In DNA, the CDR3 is TGTGCCACTAAACGAGCCCTTTGGACTGGGGCACCCCTCCACTTT.

The sample holds a few counts of this clonotype. This chain uses TRBV3-1 with TRBJ1-2; D may be TRBD1 (5 bases). The CDR3 contains 14 residues. V was clipped by 2 bases and J by 1 base, with 8 bases between them. CDR1 LGHDT and CDR2 YNNKEL come from the germline V gene (reference sequence). CDR3 protein: CASSQRDGNYGYTF. The CDR3 coding sequence is TGTGCCAGCAGCCAAAGGGACGGTAACTATGGCTACACCTTC.

This sequence joins TRBV11-2 and TRBJ2-5, with 10 bases identical to TRBD2. CDR1 and CDR2 from the germline V gene are SGHAT and FQNNGV. This CDR3 has 16 amino acids. The J segment lost 4 bases and the V segment lost 5 bases, leaving 10 bases of the junction unmatched. CDR3 bases: TGTGCCAGCAGCGTAGCTAGCGGGAGCCAGGGAGAGACCCAGTACTTC. This sequence encodes CASSVASGSQGETQYF.

A few counts support this clonotype. The chain is built from TRBV5-6 and TRBJ2-7, with 10 bases aligning to TRBD2. From germline, CDR1 is SGHDT and CDR2 YYEEEE. The trim removed 2 bases at V and 6 bases at J, leaving 8 bases unmatched. The CDR3 contains 15 residues. The CDR3 region is CASSFSGRAVPEQYF. The CDR3 DNA reads as TGTGCCAGCAGCTTCAGCGGGAGGGCCGTTCCCGAGCAGTACTTC. The variable domain in full, with the rest retrieved from reference TRBV5-6 and TRBJ2-7, is DAGVTQSPTHLIKTRGQQVTLRCSPKSGHDTVSWYQQALGQGPQFIFQYYEEEERQRGNFPDRFSGHQFPNYSSELNVNALLLGDSALYLCASSFSGRAVPEQYFGPGTRLTVT.

This clonotype was detected a few times. The chain is built from TRBV11-2 and TRBJ1-2; TRBD1 is a possible D gene (5 bases). In germline, CDR1 is SGHAT, CDR2 FQNNGV. The V gene lost 10 bases and the J gene lost 8 bases, with 14 bases spanning the gap. CDR3 length equals 11 residues. CDR3 DNA sequence: TGTGCCACCCCCGGGGGTCGGGGCTACACCTTC. It codes for CATPGGRGYTF.

This clonotype has a handful of counts. This chain links TRBV6-5 with TRBJ2-3, with 10 bases identical to TRBD2. V was clipped by 0 bases and J by 4 bases; unmatched bases: 7. Germline assignment: CDR1 MNHEY and CDR2 SVGAGI. The CDR3 is 17 amino acids. The CDR3 here is CASSYSSGRAGADTQYF. Written as DNA, the CDR3 is TGTGCCAGCAGTTACTCAAGCGGGAGGGCCGGGGCAGATACGCAGTATTTT.

J is TRBJ2-7 and V is TRBV2, with TRBD2 matching 11 bases. CDR1 SNHLY and CDR2 FYNNEI come from the germline V gene. This CDR3 comprises 17 residues. V shed 2 bases, J shed 2 bases, and the junction held 8 bases outside the gene matches. The CDR3 is CASSEPVLAGGAYEQYF. Written as DNA, the CDR3 is TGTGCCAGCAGTGAACCCGTCCTAGCGGGGGGAGCCTACGAGCAGTACTTC.

The rearrangement joins TRBV20-1 to TRBJ2-1, with D possibly being TRBD1 (6 bases). CDR1 DFQATT and CDR2 SNEGSKA come from the germline V gene (reference sequence). V was clipped by 6 bases and J by 0 bases, with 12 bases between them. CDR3 size: 14 residues. CDR3 nucleotides: TGCAGTGCCCCCCAGGGGACCTCCTACAATGAGCAGTTCTTC. Translating gives CSAPQGTSYNEQFF.

This clonotype was counted at least ten times. The chain joins TRBV7-9 to TRBJ2-7; TRBD2 might be the D (6 bases). This CDR3 has 14 residues. V lost 6 bases and J 4 bases, leaving 16 bases between the germline ends. Germline V gene lookup returns CDR1 SEHNR and CDR2 FQNEAQ (reference sequence). CDR3 sequence: CASSLAQVGYEQYF. The DNA for the CDR3 is TGTGCCAGCAGTCTAGCGCAGGTTGGGTACGAGCAGTACTTC.

At least ten counts were recorded for this clonotype. Likely a read error: the CDR3 ends without its conserved phenylalanine or tryptophan. It is unclear where the CDR3 begins or ends on the DNA, so no DNA is shown, and the CDR3 is as TCRdb lists it. The V and J genes are TRBV4-1 and TRBJ1-1; TRBD1 is the table's D call, not checked against the DNA. The CDR3 adds up to 12 amino acids, both ends counted. Germline CDR1 is MGHRA and CDR2 is YSYEKL. CDR3 region: CASSQVQGVVGY.

This clonotype was detected many times. The rearrangement joins TRBV5-1 to TRBJ1-1; 11 bases align to TRBD1. CDR3 length: 14 residues. CDR1 SGHRS and CDR2 YFSETQ come from the germline V gene. V was clipped by 2 bases and J by 4 bases; unmatched bases: 1. CDR3: CASSFGTGGTEAFF. The CDR3 nucleotides read TGCGCCAGCAGCTTTGGGACAGGGGGCACTGAAGCTTTCTTT.

The rearrangement joins TRBV28 to TRBJ1-2; perhaps TRBD1 as D (6 bases). Germline lookup yields CDR1 MDHEN and CDR2 SYDVKM. Deletions cut 4 bases from V and 3 bases from J, with 12 bases between. The CDR3 is 14 amino acids. CDR3 coding DNA: TGTGCCAGCAGTTCGGGACATCTTTACTATGGCTACACCTTC. Its translation: CASSSGHLYYGYTF.

This chain links TRBV18 with TRBJ2-1; 7 nucleotides agree with TRBD1. Trimming at V came to 1 base and at J to 3 bases, leaving 3 bases not matched to a gene. CDR3 length: 15 amino acids. Germline V gives CDR1 KGHSH, CDR2 LQKENI. The CDR3 region has the DNA TGTGCCAGCTCACCACGGGACAGTGACTACAATGAGCAGTTCTTC. It translates to CASSPRDSDYNEQFF.

The chain carries TRBV20-1 and TRBJ2-1; 15 nucleotides match TRBD2. Unmatched junction bases numbered 7, after V lost 7 bases and J lost 0 bases. The CDR3 covers 17 residues. Germline-derived CDR1 and CDR2 are DFQATT and SNEGSKA (reference sequence). The CDR3 DNA reads as TGCAGTGACCCGGGACTAGCGGGAGGTATCTCCTACAATGAGCAGTTCTTC. It is translated as CSDPGLAGGISYNEQFF.

This clonotype was counted only a few times. This rearrangement joins TRBV2 to TRBJ2-1; D unclear. The CDR3 sequence is 13 residues long. Germline CDR1 is SNHLY and CDR2 is FYNNEI. Trimming removed 7 bases from V and 5 bases from J, with 12 bases in between. CDR3 in amino acids: CASKMSVNNEQFF. The CDR3 bases are TGTGCCAGCAAAATGTCGGTGAACAATGAGCAGTTCTTC.

This clonotype was detected many times. This chain uses TRBV10-3 with TRBJ2-3; 9 positions agree with TRBD1. The V and J ends lost 6 bases and 6 bases, in that order; junction bases with no gene match: 4. CDR1 is ENHRY, CDR2 SYGVKD, per germline. This CDR3 spans 13 amino acids. The CDR3 is CAIRGTGPDTQYF. The CDR3 DNA reads TGTGCCATCAGGGGGACAGGGCCGGATACGCAGTATTTT.

This clonotype was found many times. The V gene is TRBV10-3, the J gene TRBJ2-5; TRBD1 aligns across 7 bases. J was trimmed by 3 bases and V by 5 bases; bases with no gene match: 3. CDR1 ENHRY and CDR2 SYGVKD come from the germline V gene. The CDR3 sequence is 13 residues long. The CDR3 bases are TGTGCCATCAGTACTGACAGGGAAGAGACCCAGTACTTC. Encoded protein: CAISTDREETQYF.

CDR3 in amino acids: CSAREASGGDSETQYF. The DNA for the CDR3 is TGCAGTGCTAGAGAAGCTAGCGGGGGGGACTCGGAGACCCAGTACTTC. The gene calls are TRBV20-1 and TRBJ2-5; 12 nucleotides agree with TRBD2. Germline V gene lookup returns CDR1 DFQATT and CDR2 SNEGSKA (reference sequence). V dropped 0 bases and J dropped 5; count of bases not matched to a gene: 7. The CDR3 runs to 16 residues.

About this clonotype: Given a much more abundant clone one base away, this may be a read error. This chain links TRBV5-1 with TRBJ2-3; 7 bases fit TRBD1. V lost 7 bases, J lost 2 bases, and 10 bases stayed unmatched. This CDR3 region has 15 residues. Germline V gene sequence: CDR1 SGHRS, CDR2 YFSETQ. CDR3 amino acids: CASANPGQSTDTQYF. For the CDR3, the DNA is TGCGCCAGCGCGAATCCGGGACAGTCCACAGATACGCAGTATTTT.

The chain has TRBV9 and TRBJ2-5; D may be TRBD1 (6 bases). Trimming stripped 0 bases from V and 5 bases from J, with 23 bases between. The CDR3 is 18 residues long. CDR1 SGDLS and CDR2 YYNGEE come from the germline V gene. CDR3 bases: TGTGCCAGCAGCGTAGGGGGTTCTGGCAGGGGATTTATGGAGACCCAGTACTTC. It yields the protein CASSVGGSGRGFMETQYF.

This clonotype was counted between two and nine times. V gene TRBV7-2 combines with J gene TRBJ2-4; 8 bases are a match to TRBD1. The CDR3 covers 15 residues. V lost 5 bases and J lost 3; bases outside the gene matches: 6. CDR1 SGHTA and CDR2 FQGNSA come from the germline V gene. The CDR3 bases are TGTGCCAGCAGCGTGTTACAGGGGGGCAAAAACATTCAGTACTTC. Protein product: CASSVLQGGKNIQYF.

This clonotype was seen many times. The J gene is TRBJ1-6, the V gene TRBV4-2; TRBD1 matches 7 bases. The trim removed 1 base at V and 5 bases at J, leaving 2 bases unmatched. The CDR3 totals 15 residues. CDR1 is LGHNA, CDR2 YNFKEQ, per germline. In DNA, the CDR3 is TGTGCCAGCAGCCAAGTGCAGGGGGATAATTCACCCCTCCACTTT. Its protein product is CASSQVQGDNSPLHF.

The chain joins TRBV12-3 or TRBV12-4 to TRBJ1-5; a possible D gene is TRBD1 (5 bases). The CDR3 spans 15 residues. With 6 bases removed from V and 2 bases from J, the gap between germline ends came to 14 bases. The CDR3 nucleotides read TGTGCCAGCAGCGCGGCAGGGTGGGGCAATCAGCCCCAGCATTTT. It yields the protein CASSAAGWGNQPQHF.